The subject of this entry is one TCR beta chain. Its specificity is unknown. This sample was included in a study of T cell clonotyping in hematopoietic cell transplantation. Findings and limits, study-wide: Pathologically expanded recipient clonotypes increased progressively from day 30 to day 180 as diversity fell. Few recipient clonotypes overlapped donors; over 97% were de novo at given depth. CD4 and CD8 repertoire contributions could not be separated without sorting. Higher Inverse Simpson Index values in graft donor and pretransplant recipient predicted broader posttransplant TCR diversity.

Assay used: immunoSEQ multiplex PCR; TCRdb lists only in-frame clones, some missing. The sample holds fewer than 20,000 clones, under 90% seen once. This receptor was obtained from a male patient between 60 and 69 years old who had an allogeneic stem cell transplant from a related donor, so the T cells may come from the graft donor. Some clones in this sample may be carry-over from other donors' samples. Here the sequenced sample was PBMCs, taken 100 days after allogeneic stem cell transplant.

CDR3 sequence (DNA): TGTGCCAGAAGCTTGGTCTCCTGGGCAACTAATGAAAAACTGTTTTTT. Amino acid sequence: CARSLVSWATNEKLFF. V gene TRBV5-3 combines with J gene TRBJ1-4, with D unclear. TRBV5-3 is recorded as an ORF, its role being uncertain. The CDR3 sequence is 16 residues long. V was cut by 0 bases and J by 0 bases, with 9 bases left in between.